A selection of T cell receptor beta chains follows, all from one sample in a study of blood T cells in healthy people across ages. TCRdb processed the 5' RACE reads anew with MiXCR; each CDR3 protein has one entry. The sample has approximately 1.5 million distinct CDR3 sequences, around 40% seen once. Sample: blood. These receptors were taken from a woman between 18 and 30 years old in good health. CDR3s include the opening cysteine and the closing phenylalanine or tryptophan.

TRBJ1-1 | TRBV4-2 | CASIQTPGQGSEAFF
TRBJ2-1 | TRBV27 | CASSSLFRGSVTSGSVGQFF
TRBJ2-5 | TRBV7-9 | CASSFSGAGEETQYF
TRBJ1-5 | TRBV15 | CATSSLLGDSDYQPQHF
TRBJ1-5 | TRBV6-1 | CATTLRGNQPQHF
TRBJ2-5 | TRBV12-3/TRBV12-4 | CASRTAGTQLDEGPQETQYF
TRBJ1-5 | TRBV20-1 | CSASVRDQPQHF
TRBJ2-1 | TRBV15 | CATSRVQGTSYNEQFF
TRBJ1-1 | TRBV12-5 | CASGLGRGGAFF
TRBJ1-2 | TRBV13 | CASSLGPLQGEVYGYTF
TRBJ2-5 | TRBV4-3 | CASSQETGQETQYF
TRBJ1-1 | TRBV28 | CASFPGRTRTEAFF
TRBJ2-7 | TRBV12-3/TRBV12-4 | CASSCSVPYEQYF
- | TRBV4-2 | CASSQETGDPSSYEQYF
TRBJ2-1 | TRBV29-1 | CSAAPVSRTSGRAYEQFF
TRBJ2-1 | TRBV9 | CASSVPGNNEQFF
TRBJ2-3 | TRBV18 | CASSPSPGRDDTQYF
TRBJ1-1 | TRBV28 | CASSLHKQGDTEAFF
TRBJ1-2 | TRBV27 | CASSRRGRGDGYTF
- | TRBV20-1 | CSALGEGTTVTYEQYF
TRBJ1-5 | TRBV10-2 | CASRDKTGDYSNQPQHF
TRBJ1-5 | TRBV4-3 | CASSQGLRGNQPQHF
- | TRBV18 | CASSPAGSSYNEQYF
TRBJ2-3 | TRBV20-1 | CSARHLAGSTDTQYF
TRBJ1-2 | TRBV7-9 | CASSADSGNYGYTF
- | TRBV25-1 | CASSDQGVSYEQYF
TRBJ2-5 | TRBV6-2/TRBV6-3 | CATNSGLLDAETQYF
TRBJ2-7 | TRBV4-2 | CASSQVPRDRVSEQYF
TRBJ2-3 | TRBV7-2 | CASSSFSGPSHRDTQYF
TRBJ2-1 | TRBV14 | CASSLTSRNTGNEQFF
TRBJ2-7 | TRBV4-1 | CASSQDKSADFYEQYF
TRBJ2-7 | TRBV15 | CATSRARNSYEQYF
TRBJ2-3 | TRBV28 | CASSFGLGYTDTQYF
TRBJ1-2 | TRBV24-1 | CATSDAGDRAIYGYTF
TRBJ1-6 | TRBV6-5 | CASSYVGGDSPLHF